This T cell receptor beta chain was retrieved from a study of CXCR3-negative and CXCR3-positive naive CD8 T cells. General study findings and limits: TRBV-TRBJ usage matched between naive CXCR3-negative and CXCR3-positive cells but not between memory cells. CXCR3 expression dropped partially after cryopreservation, and most assays relied on fresh PBMCs. More hydrophobic TRB CDR3s were found in CXCR3-positive naive cells than in CXCR3-negative naive cells.

The CDR3 is 13 amino acids. CDR1 and CDR2 (germline): SQVTM, ANQGSEA. All TRB cDNA libraries came from 5' RACE performed with UMI labels. TCRdb derives one entry per CDR3 protein from the 5' RACE reads, leaving out DNA. This listing includes over 50,000 distinct CDR3 sequences. By frequency, this clonotype registers medium-sized. As yet, its antigen is unknown. This clonotype was obtained from a human donor in good health. Some clones in this sample may be carry-over from other donors' samples. This chain links TRBV29-1 with TRBJ2-7. Sequencing was done on a sample of naive CXCR3+ CD8+ T cells from blood. Subset defined: CD45RO-CCR7+CD27+CD95- naive CD8+ T cells expressing CXCR3 (TNR3+). The CDR3 reads CSVEDLGGYEQYF.